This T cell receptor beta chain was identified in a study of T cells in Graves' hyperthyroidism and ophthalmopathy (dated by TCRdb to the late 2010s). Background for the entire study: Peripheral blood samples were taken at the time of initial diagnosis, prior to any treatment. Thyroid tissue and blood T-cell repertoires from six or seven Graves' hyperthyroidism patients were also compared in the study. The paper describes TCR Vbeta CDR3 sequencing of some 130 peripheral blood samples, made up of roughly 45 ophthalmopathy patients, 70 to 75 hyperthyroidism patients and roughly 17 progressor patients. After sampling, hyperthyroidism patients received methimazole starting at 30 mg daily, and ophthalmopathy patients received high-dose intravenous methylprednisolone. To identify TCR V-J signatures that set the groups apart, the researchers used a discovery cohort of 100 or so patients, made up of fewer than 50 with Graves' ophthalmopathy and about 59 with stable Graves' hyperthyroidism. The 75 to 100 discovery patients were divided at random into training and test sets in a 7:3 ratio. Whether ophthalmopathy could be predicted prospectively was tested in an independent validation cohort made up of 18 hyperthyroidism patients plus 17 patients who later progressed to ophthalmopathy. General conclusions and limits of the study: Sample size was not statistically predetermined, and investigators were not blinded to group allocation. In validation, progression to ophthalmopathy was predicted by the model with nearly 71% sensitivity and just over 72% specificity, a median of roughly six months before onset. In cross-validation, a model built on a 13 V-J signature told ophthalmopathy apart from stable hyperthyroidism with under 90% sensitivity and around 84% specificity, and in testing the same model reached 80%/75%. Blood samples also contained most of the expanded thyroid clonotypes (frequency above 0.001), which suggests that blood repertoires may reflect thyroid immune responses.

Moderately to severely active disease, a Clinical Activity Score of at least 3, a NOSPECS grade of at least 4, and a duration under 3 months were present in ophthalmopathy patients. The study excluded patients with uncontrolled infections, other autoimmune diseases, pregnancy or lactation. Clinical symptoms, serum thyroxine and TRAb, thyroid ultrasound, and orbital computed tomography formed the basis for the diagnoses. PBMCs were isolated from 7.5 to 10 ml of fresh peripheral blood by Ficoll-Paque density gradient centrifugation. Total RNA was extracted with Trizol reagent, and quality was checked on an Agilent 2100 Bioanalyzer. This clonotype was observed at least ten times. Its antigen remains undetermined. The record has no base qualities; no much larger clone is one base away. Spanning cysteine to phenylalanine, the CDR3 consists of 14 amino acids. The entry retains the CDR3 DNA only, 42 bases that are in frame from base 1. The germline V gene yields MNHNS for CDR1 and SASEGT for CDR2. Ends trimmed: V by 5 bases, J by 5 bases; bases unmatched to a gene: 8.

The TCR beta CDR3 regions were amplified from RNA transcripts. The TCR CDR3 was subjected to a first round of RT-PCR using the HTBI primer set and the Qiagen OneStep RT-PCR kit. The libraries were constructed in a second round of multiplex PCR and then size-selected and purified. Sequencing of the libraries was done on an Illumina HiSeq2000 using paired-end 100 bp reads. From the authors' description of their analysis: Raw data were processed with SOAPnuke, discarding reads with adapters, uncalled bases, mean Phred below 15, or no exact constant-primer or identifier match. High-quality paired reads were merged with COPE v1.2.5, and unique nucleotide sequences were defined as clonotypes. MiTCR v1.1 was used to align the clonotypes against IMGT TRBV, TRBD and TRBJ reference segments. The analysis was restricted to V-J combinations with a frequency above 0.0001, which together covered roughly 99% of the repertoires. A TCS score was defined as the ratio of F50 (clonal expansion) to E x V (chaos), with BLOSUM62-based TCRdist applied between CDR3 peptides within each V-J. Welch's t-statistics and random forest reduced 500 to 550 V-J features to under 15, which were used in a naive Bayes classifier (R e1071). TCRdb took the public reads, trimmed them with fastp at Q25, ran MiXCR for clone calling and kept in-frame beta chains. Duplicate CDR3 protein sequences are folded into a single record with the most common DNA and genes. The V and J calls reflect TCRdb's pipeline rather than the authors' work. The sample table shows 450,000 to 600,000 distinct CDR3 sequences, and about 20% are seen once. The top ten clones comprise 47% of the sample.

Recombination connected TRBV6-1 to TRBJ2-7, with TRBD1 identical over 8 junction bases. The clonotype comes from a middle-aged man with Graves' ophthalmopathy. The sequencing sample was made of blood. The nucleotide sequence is TGTGCCAGCAGTCCCCGGGACAGGTCCCACGAGCAGTACTTC. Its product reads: CASSPRDRSHEQYF.